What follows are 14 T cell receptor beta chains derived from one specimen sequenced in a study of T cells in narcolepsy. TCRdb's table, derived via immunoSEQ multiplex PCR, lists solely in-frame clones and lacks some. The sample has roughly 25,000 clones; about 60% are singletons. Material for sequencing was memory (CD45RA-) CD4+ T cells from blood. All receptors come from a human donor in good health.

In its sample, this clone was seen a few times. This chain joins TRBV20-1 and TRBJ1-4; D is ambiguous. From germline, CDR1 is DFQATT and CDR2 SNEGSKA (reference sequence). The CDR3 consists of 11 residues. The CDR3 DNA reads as TGCCTAGCGTCCACTAATGAAAAACTGTTTTTT. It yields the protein CLASTNEKLFF.

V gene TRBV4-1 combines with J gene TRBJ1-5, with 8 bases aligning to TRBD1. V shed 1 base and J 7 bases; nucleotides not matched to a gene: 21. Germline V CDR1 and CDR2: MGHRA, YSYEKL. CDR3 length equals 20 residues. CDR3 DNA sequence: TGCGCCAGCAGCCAAGCCCCCTCATCTACCGGCAGGGGGCAACTGCAGCCCCAGCATTTT. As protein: CASSQAPSSTGRGQLQPQHF.

The CDR3: CASSERGQPQHF. CDR3 nucleotide sequence: TGTGCCAGCAGTGAGCGTGGACAGCCCCAGCATTTT. J is TRBJ1-5 and V is TRBV6-1; D is undetermined. Germline CDR1 reads MNHNS; CDR2 reads SASEGT. This CDR3 is 12 amino acids long. V lost 3 bases and J lost 7, with 7 bases in between.

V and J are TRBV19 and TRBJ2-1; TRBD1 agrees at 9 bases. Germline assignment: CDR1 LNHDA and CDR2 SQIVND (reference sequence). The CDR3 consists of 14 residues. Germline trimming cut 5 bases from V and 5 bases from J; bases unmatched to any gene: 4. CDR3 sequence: CASSAGQGHNEQFF. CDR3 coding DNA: TGTGCCAGTAGTGCGGGACAGGGTCACAATGAGCAGTTCTTC.

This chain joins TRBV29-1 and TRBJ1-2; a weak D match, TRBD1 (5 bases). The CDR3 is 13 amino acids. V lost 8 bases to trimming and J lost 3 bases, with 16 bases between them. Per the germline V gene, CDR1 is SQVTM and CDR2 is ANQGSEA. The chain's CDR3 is CSLKVGGDYGYTF. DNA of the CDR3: TGCAGCCTCAAAGTCGGGGGAGACTATGGCTACACCTTC.

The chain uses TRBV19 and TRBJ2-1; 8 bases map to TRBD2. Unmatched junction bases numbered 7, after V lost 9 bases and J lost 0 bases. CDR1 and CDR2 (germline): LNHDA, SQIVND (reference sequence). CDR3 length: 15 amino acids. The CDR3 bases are TGTGCCAGCAGCGGGGGCGGGAGCTCCTACAATGAGCAGTTCTTC. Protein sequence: CASSGGGSSYNEQFF.

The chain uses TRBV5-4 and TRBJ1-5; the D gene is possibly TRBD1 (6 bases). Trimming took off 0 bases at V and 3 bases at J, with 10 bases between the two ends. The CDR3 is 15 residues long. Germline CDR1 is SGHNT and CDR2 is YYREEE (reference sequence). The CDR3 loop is CASSLAPGANQPQHF. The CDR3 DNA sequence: TGTGCCAGCAGCTTGGCCCCGGGGGCCAATCAGCCCCAGCATTTT. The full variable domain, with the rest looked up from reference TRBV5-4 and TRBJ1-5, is ETGVTQSPTHLIKTRGQQVTLRCSSQSGHNTVSWYQQALGQGPQFIFQYYREEENGRGNFPPRFSGLQFPNYSSELNVNALELDDSALYLCASSLAPGANQPQHFGDGTRLSIL.

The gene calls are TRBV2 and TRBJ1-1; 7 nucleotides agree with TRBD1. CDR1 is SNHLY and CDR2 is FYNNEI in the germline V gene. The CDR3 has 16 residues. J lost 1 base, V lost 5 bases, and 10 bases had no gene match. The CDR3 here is CASSPRQGGRNTEAFF. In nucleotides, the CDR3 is TGTGCCAGCAGTCCCCGACAGGGTGGTCGGAACACTGAAGCTTTCTTT.

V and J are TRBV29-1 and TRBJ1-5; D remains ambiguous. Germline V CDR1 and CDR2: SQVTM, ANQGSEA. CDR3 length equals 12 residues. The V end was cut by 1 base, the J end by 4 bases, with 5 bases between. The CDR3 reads CSVEGDNQPQHF. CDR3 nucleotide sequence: TGCAGCGTTGAAGGCGATAATCAGCCCCAGCATTTT.

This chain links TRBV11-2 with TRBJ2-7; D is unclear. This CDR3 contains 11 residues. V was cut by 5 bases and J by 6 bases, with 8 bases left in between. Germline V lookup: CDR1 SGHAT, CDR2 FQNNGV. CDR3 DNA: TGTGCCAGCAGCCTCGGTATCGAGCAGTACTTC. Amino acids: CASSLGIEQYF.

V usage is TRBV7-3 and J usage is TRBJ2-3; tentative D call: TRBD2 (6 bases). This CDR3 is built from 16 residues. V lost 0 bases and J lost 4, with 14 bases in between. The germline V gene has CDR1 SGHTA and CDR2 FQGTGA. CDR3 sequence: CASSLTGRETADTQYF. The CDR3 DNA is TGTGCCAGCAGCTTAACAGGTCGGGAGACCGCAGATACGCAGTATTTT.

The CDR3 loop reads CASSEYTDTQYF. CDR3 bases: TGTGCCAGCAGCGAATACACAGATACGCAGTATTTT. V and J are TRBV5-6 and TRBJ2-3; no definite D call. The CDR3 is 12 residues long. Germline V CDR1 and CDR2: SGHDT, YYEEEE. The V end was cut by 4 bases, the J end by 2 bases, with 5 bases between.

CDR3 amino acids: CASSAGLAGSSGANVLTF. Here the CDR3 DNA reads TGTGCCAGCAGCGCAGGACTAGCGGGAAGCTCTGGGGCCAACGTCCTGACTTTC. The chain joins TRBV7-3 to TRBJ2-6; TRBD2 aligns across 12 bases. This CDR3 is 18 amino acids long. The germline CDR1 and CDR2 sequences are SGHTA and FQGTGA. With V trimmed by 5 bases and J by 0 bases, 5 bases remained unmatched.

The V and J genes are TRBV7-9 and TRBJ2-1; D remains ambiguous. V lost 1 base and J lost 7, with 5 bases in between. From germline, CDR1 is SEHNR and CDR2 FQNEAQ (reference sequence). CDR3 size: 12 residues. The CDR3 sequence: CASSLVGNEQFF. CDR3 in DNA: TGTGCCAGCAGCTTAGTTGGTAATGAGCAGTTCTTC.